One sample yielded the 27 T cell receptor beta chains listed below, sequenced in a study of control samples from healthy donors and cancer patients. Clones were sequenced by immunoSEQ multiplex PCR, and TCRdb holds only the in-frame ones, with some missing. The table records around 170,000 clones, roughly 88% of them present only once. Sequenced: blood. All receptors derive from a woman between 25 and 40 years old in good health.

This clone was recorded once. The genes are TRBV5-1 and TRBJ1-1, with 9 bases lining up with TRBD1. Germline V gives CDR1 SGHRS, CDR2 YFSETQ. V lost 3 bases and J lost 0; bases outside the gene matches: 3. The CDR3 loop spans 15 amino acids. The CDR3 DNA sequence: TGCGCCAGCAGCTGGGGACAGGGCATGAACACTGAAGCTTTCTTT. This translates into CASSWGQGMNTEAFF.

The chain couples TRBV19 to TRBJ2-5; D call uncertain. CDR3 length: 12 amino acids. In germline, CDR1 is LNHDA, CDR2 SQIVND (reference sequence). Trimming removed 0 bases at V and 13 bases at J, with 12 bases between. CDR3 protein: CASSIEGRSTYF. The CDR3 region has the DNA TGTGCCAGTAGTATAGAGGGCAGGTCGACGTACTTC.

V is TRBV7-9 and J is TRBJ1-5, with unresolved D. CDR1 is SEHNR, CDR2 FQNEAQ, per germline (reference sequence). Trimming cost V 4 bases and J 1 base, with 8 bases left between them. The CDR3 extends over 14 amino acids. This CDR3 is CASSSDWSNQPQHF. The CDR3 region has the DNA TGTGCCAGCAGCTCGGACTGGAGCAATCAGCCCCAGCATTTT.

The rearrangement joins TRBV28 to TRBJ2-7; 10 bases align to TRBD2. The CDR3 consists of 12 residues. V lost 10 bases and J lost 10; bases outside the gene matches: 10. Germline CDR1 MDHEN, CDR2 SYDVKM. The CDR3 loop is CATTTSGISQYF. The CDR3 DNA follows: TGTGCCACCACAACTAGCGGGATCTCCCAGTACTTC. Combining the CDR3 with reference TRBV28 and TRBJ2-7 gives the whole variable domain DVKVTQSSRYLVKRTGEKVFLECVQDMDHENMFWYRQDPGLGLRLIYFSYDVKMKEKGDIPEGYSVSREKKERFSLILESASTNQTSMYLCATTTSGISQYFGPGTRLTVT.

This clone was recorded only once. The gene calls are TRBV19 and TRBJ2-7; D is perhaps TRBD2 (5 bases). V lost 6 bases and J lost 0, with 12 bases in between. CDR3 size: 14 residues. Looked up from germline, CDR1 is LNHDA and CDR2 is SQIVND (reference sequence). The DNA for the CDR3 is TGTGCCAGTAGAAGCCGGGATTACTCCTACGAGCAGTACTTC. This codes for CASRSRDYSYEQYF.

The chain links TRBV2 to TRBJ2-7; 10 bases line up with TRBD2. Germline V gene data show CDR1 as SNHLY and CDR2 as FYNNEI. Trimming at V came to 5 bases and at J to 2 bases, leaving 15 bases not matched to a gene. This CDR3 has 18 amino acids. The CDR3 DNA follows: TGTGCCAGCAGTTTCTTCCCGAAAACTAGCGGGACGACCTACGAGCAGTACTTC. This gives the protein CASSFFPKTSGTTYEQYF.

The chain recombines TRBV4-1 with TRBJ2-2; 8 bases align to TRBD1. The trim removed 5 bases at V and 8 bases at J, leaving 13 bases unmatched. The CDR3 is 16 residues long. Germline V gene data show CDR1 as MGHRA and CDR2 as YSYEKL. CDR3 coding DNA: TGCGCCAGCAGCTCGGGTAGCGGACAGGGTCTGGGGGAGCTGTTTTTT. Its translation: CASSSGSGQGLGELFF.

This chain joins TRBV4-1 and TRBJ2-5, with D perhaps assigned TRBD1 or TRBD2 (6 bases each). The CDR3 contains 16 residues. With 3 bases removed from V and 2 bases from J, the gap between germline ends came to 16 bases. Germline V lookup: CDR1 MGHRA, CDR2 YSYEKL. The CDR3 is CASSHPGRGQQETQYF. DNA of the CDR3: TGCGCCAGCAGCCATCCTGGCCGGGGGCAACAAGAGACCCAGTACTTC.

V gene TRBV7-9 combines with J gene TRBJ1-2, with D uncertain. The CDR3 covers 14 residues. Germline V CDR1 and CDR2: SEHNR, FQNEAQ (reference sequence). V was cut by 5 bases and J by 1 base, with 11 bases left in between. CDR3 DNA sequence: TGTGCCAGCAGCCCCTCAGGACGTAACTATGGCTACACCTTC. It encodes CASSPSGRNYGYTF.

The chain links TRBV6-5 to TRBJ1-2; D not resolved. V lost 0 bases and J 7 bases, leaving 12 bases between the germline ends. Looked up from germline, CDR1 is MNHEY and CDR2 is SVGAGI. The CDR3 consists of 14 residues. CDR3 in DNA: TGTGCCAGCAGTTACTCGATGTGGGAGGGTGGCTACACCTTC. This codes for CASSYSMWEGGYTF.

This rearrangement joins TRBV5-6 to TRBJ2-7; D gene ambiguous. This CDR3 has 15 residues. Germline CDR1 reads SGHDT; CDR2 reads YYEEEE. V dropped 1 base and J dropped 2 bases, with 13 bases sitting between them. The chain's CDR3 is CASSLNPSPTYEQYF. CDR3 bases: TGTGCCAGCAGCTTGAACCCCTCGCCAACCTACGAGCAGTACTTC.

This clone has just one count. The gene calls are TRBV15 and TRBJ1-4; 8 nucleotides line up with TRBD1. The trim removed 0 bases at V and 3 bases at J, leaving 3 bases unmatched. The CDR3 is 16 amino acids. Per the germline V gene, CDR1 is LNHNV and CDR2 is YYDKDF (reference sequence). This CDR3 is CATSRDQGAANEKLFF. The CDR3 DNA reads as TGTGCCACCAGCAGAGACCAGGGGGCAGCTAATGAAAAACTGTTTTTT.

The chain links TRBV7-9 to TRBJ2-1, with D unclear. The germline V and J ends were trimmed by 4 bases and 1 base, with 5 bases remaining between them. This CDR3 region has 13 residues. CDR1 and CDR2 from the germline V gene are SEHNR and FQNEAQ (reference sequence). CDR3 loop: CASSYPSYNEQFF. In DNA form, the CDR3 reads TGTGCCAGCAGCTACCCATCCTACAATGAGCAGTTCTTC.

The V call is TRBV11-2, the J call TRBJ2-1; a weak D match, TRBD1 (5 bases). The CDR3 sequence is 14 residues long. The germline V gene encodes CDR1 SGHAT and CDR2 FQNNGV. The V end was cut by 3 bases, the J end by 9 bases, with 15 bases between. Written as DNA, the CDR3 is TGTGCCAGCAGCTTTCAAGGGGCCTCCGGTGAGCAGTTCTTC. Its protein is CASSFQGASGEQFF.

In DNA, the CDR3 is TGTGCCAGCAGCCGTTCGGAAGGAGGCTACACCTTC. Translation: CASSRSEGGYTF. The chain recombines TRBV7-9 with TRBJ1-2; D remains ambiguous. This CDR3 is 12 amino acids long. V lost 5 bases and J 8 bases, leaving 12 bases between the germline ends. CDR1 is SEHNR, CDR2 FQNEAQ, per germline (reference sequence).

The chain combines TRBV7-9 with TRBJ1-5, with 7 bases that match TRBD1. CDR1 SEHNR and CDR2 FQNEAQ come from the germline V gene (reference sequence). This CDR3 is built from 14 residues. V trimming: 5 bases; J trimming: 4 bases; junction bases outside the gene matches: 5. This CDR3 reads CASSRDSSNQPQHF. CDR3 nucleotides: TGTGCCAGCAGCCGGGACAGTTCAAATCAGCCCCAGCATTTT.

The chain joins TRBV7-2 to TRBJ1-1; weak D call: TRBD1 (5 bases). Germline-derived CDR1 and CDR2 are SGHTA and FQGNSA. V gave up 1 base and J gave up 4 bases, with 13 bases separating them. CDR3 size: 15 residues. The CDR3: CASSLVVGAGTEAFF. CDR3 coding DNA: TGTGCCAGCAGCTTAGTGGTAGGGGCGGGCACTGAAGCTTTCTTT. The variable domain in full, completed from reference TRBV7-2 and TRBJ1-1, reads GAGVSQSPSNKVTEKGKDVELRCDPISGHTALYWYRQSLGQGLEFLIYFQGNSAPDKSGLPSDRFSAERTGGSVSTLTIQRTQQEDSAVYLCASSLVVGAGTEAFFGQGTRLTVV.

V gene TRBV4-1 combines with J gene TRBJ2-3, with a weak D call TRBD1 (6 bases). CDR3 length: 15 amino acids. V was shortened by 3 bases and J by 7 bases, with 17 bases between the two germline ends. The V gene's germline CDR1 is MGHRA and CDR2 YSYEKL. As DNA, the CDR3 is TGCGCCAGCAGCCAGGAACGGACAGAGTCCCATACGCAGTATTTT. Translating gives CASSQERTESHTQYF.

This chain joins TRBV23-1 and TRBJ2-3, with D perhaps assigned TRBD1 or TRBD2 (6 bases each). TRBV23-1 is an open reading frame whose function is uncertain. Trimming removed 2 bases from V and 6 bases from J, with 18 bases in between. The CDR3 is 16 amino acids. The CDR3 sequence is CASSQGSRWGADTQYF. CDR3 nucleotides: TGCGCCAGCAGTCAAGGCTCGAGGTGGGGGGCTGATACGCAGTATTTT.

The chain joins TRBV6-5 to TRBJ2-3; D not resolved. This CDR3 contains 11 residues. Per the germline V gene, CDR1 is MNHEY and CDR2 is SVGAGI. V lost 6 bases, J lost 6 bases, and 7 bases lay in between. This chain's CDR3 is CASSLGDTQYF. CDR3 nucleotides: TGTGCCAGCAGCCTAGGGGATACGCAGTATTTT.

CDR3 sequence: CASRTGGTYGYTF. CDR3 in DNA: TGTGCCAGCCGGACAGGGGGCACCTATGGCTACACCTTC. The rearrangement joins TRBV28 to TRBJ1-2; 11 nucleotides line up with TRBD1. J was trimmed by 4 bases and V by 8 bases; bases with no gene match: 3. The CDR3 is 13 amino acids. The germline V gene has CDR1 MDHEN and CDR2 SYDVKM.

This chain connects TRBV27 to TRBJ1-5; possible D gene TRBD1, 5 bases. CDR3 size: 13 residues. V was shortened by 11 bases and J by 5 bases, with 16 bases between the two germline ends. Germline V gives CDR1 MNHEY, CDR2 SMNVEV (reference sequence). CDR3 protein: CASGTGVHQPQHF. The CDR3 nucleotides are TGTGCCTCCGGGACGGGGGTTCATCAGCCCCAGCATTTT.

In its sample, this clone was seen once. The J gene is TRBJ2-6, the V gene TRBV27, with D possibly TRBD1 on 6 matching bases. This CDR3 is built from 15 residues. Trimming removed 6 bases at V and 2 bases at J, with 11 bases between. Per germline, CDR1 MNHEY and CDR2 SMNVEV (reference sequence). The CDR3 nucleotides read TGTGCCAGCAGGCCCAGGGGCGCTGGGGCCAACGTCCTGACTTTC. It yields the protein CASRPRGAGANVLTF.

The rearrangement uses TRBV6-2 or TRBV6-3 and TRBJ2-2; 7 positions match TRBD1. The junction had 7 bases not matched to a gene; V was cut back by 5 bases and J by 4 bases. Germline CDR1 and CDR2: MNHEY and SVGEGT. The CDR3 sequence is 15 residues long. The CDR3 here is CASSPGQAVTGELFF. In DNA form, the CDR3 reads TGTGCCAGCAGTCCCGGACAGGCTGTCACCGGGGAGCTGTTTTTT.

The chain joins TRBV27 to TRBJ2-3, with 10 positions matching TRBD2. The CDR3 loop spans 15 amino acids. The germline gives CDR1 MNHEY, CDR2 SMNVEV (reference sequence). The V gene end was trimmed by 5 bases and the J gene end by 1 base; junction bases not matched to a gene: 3. CDR3 nucleotides: TGTGCCAGCAGTCCCGGGACTAGCGGCACAGATACGCAGTATTTT. This gives the protein CASSPGTSGTDTQYF.

This clone was recorded only once. The chain uses TRBV5-1 and TRBJ2-7, with D perhaps given as TRBD1 or TRBD2 (5 bases each). CDR3 length: 14 residues. V was shortened by 2 bases and J by 3 bases, with 12 bases between the two germline ends. From germline, CDR1 is SGHRS and CDR2 YFSETQ. The CDR3 region has the DNA TGCGCCAGCAGCTTTGGGGGATCGAGCTACGAGCAGTACGTC. Translated, it gives CASSFGGSSYEQYV.

The gene calls are TRBV30 and TRBJ1-6, with D unresolved. The CDR3 is made up of 14 amino acids. Trimming left V 5 bases short and J 7 bases short, with 15 bases between. The germline CDR1 and CDR2 sequences are GTSNPN and SVGIG (reference sequence). DNA for the CDR3: TGTGCCTGGGGACCGGGGATACTCAATTCACCCCTCCACTTT. Translation: CAWGPGILNSPLHF. The full variable domain, completed using reference TRBV30 and TRBJ1-6, is SQTIHQWPATLVQPVGSPLSLECTVEGTSNPNLYWYRQAAGRGLQLLFYSVGIGQISSEVPQNLSASRPQDRQFILSSKKLLLSDSGFYLCAWGPGILNSPLHFGNGTRLTVT.